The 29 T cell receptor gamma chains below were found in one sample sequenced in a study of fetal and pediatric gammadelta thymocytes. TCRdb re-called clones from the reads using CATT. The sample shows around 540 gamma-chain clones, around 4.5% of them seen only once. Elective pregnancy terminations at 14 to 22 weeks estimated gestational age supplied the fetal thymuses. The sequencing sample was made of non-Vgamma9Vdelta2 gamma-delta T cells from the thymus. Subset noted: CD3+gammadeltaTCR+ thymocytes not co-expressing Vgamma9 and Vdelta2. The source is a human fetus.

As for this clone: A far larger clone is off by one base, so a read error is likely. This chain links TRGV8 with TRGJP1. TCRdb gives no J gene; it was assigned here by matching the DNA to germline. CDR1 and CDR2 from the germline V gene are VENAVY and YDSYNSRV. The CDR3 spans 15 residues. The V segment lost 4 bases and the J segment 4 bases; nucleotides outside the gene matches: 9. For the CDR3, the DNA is TGTGCCACCTGGGAGAGGATTGACACTGGTTGGTTCAAGATATTT. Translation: CATWERIDTGWFKIF.

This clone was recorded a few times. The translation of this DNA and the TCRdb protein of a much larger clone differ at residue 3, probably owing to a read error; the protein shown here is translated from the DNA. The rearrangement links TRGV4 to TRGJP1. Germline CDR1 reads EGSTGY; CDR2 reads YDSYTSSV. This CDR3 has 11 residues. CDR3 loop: CAPWDGWFKIF. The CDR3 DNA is TGTGCCCCCTGGGATGGTTGGTTCAAGATATTT.

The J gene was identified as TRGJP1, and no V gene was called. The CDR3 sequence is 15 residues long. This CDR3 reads CACWIRHTTGWFKIF. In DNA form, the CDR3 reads TGTGCCTGTTGGATTAGGCATACCACTGGTTGGTTCAAGATATTT.

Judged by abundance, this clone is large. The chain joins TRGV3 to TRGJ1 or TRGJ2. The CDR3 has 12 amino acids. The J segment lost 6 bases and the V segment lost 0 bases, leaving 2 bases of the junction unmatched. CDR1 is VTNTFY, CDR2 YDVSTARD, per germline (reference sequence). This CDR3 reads CATWDRLYKKLF. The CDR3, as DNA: TGTGCCACCTGGGACAGGCTTTATAAGAAACTCTTT.

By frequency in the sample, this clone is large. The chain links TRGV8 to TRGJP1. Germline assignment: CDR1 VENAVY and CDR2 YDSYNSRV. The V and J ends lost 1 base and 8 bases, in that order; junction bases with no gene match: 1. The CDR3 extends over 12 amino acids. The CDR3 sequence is CATWDRGWFKIF. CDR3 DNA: TGTGCCACCTGGGATAGAGGTTGGTTCAAGATATTT.

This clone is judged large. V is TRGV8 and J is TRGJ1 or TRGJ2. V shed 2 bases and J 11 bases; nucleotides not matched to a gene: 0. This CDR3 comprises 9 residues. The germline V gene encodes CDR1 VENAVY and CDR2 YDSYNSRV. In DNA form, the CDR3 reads TGTGCCACCTGGGATAAGAAACTCTTT. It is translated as CATWDKKLF.

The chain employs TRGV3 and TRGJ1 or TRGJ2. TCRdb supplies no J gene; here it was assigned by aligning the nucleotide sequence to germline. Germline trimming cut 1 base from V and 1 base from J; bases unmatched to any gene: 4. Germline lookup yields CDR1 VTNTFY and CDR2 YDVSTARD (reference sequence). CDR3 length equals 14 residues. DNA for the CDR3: TGTGCCACCTGGGACAGCCTTAATTATTATAAGAAACTCTTT. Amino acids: CATWDSLNYYKKLF.

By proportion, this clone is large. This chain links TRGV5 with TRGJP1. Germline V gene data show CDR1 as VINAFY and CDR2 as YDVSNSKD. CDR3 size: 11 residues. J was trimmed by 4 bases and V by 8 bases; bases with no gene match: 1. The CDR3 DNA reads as TGTGCCACCTTCACTGGTTGGTTCAAGATATTT. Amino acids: CATFTGWFKIF.

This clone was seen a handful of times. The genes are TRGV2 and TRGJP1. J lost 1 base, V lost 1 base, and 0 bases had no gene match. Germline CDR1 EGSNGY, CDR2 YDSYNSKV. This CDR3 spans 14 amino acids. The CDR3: CATWDGTTGWFKIF. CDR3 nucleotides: TGTGCCACCTGGGACGGTACCACTGGTTGGTTCAAGATATTT.

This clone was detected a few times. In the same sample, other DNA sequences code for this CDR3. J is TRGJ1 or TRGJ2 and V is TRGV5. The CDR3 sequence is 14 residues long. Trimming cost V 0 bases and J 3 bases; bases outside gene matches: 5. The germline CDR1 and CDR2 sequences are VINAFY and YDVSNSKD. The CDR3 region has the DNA TGTGCCACCTGGGACAGGCCTTTTTATTATAAGAAACTCTTT. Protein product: CATWDRPFYYKKLF.

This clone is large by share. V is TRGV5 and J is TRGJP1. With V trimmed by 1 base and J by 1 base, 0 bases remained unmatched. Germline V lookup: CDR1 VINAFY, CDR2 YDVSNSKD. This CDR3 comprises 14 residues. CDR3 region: CATWDSTTGWFKIF. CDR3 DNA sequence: TGTGCCACCTGGGACAGTACCACTGGTTGGTTCAAGATATTT.

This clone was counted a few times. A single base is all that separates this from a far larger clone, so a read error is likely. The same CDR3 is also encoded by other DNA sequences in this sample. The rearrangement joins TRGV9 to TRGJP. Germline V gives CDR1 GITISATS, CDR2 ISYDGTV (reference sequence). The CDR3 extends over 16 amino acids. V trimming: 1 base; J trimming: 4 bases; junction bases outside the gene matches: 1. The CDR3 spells CALWEVQELGKKIKVF. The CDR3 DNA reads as TGTGCCTTGTGGGAGGTACAAGAGTTGGGCAAAAAAATCAAGGTATTT.

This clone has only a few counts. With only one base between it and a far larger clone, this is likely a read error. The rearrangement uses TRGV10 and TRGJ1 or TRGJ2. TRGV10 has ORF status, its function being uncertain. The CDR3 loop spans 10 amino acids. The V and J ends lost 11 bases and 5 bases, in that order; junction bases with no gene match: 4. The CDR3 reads CAAGDYKKLF. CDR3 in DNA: TGTGCTGCGGGGGATTATAAGAAACTCTTT.

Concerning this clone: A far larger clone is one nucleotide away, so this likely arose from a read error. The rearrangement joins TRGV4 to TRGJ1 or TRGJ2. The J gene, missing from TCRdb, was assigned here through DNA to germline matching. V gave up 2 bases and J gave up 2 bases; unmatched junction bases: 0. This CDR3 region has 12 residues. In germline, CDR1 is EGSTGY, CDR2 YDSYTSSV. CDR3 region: CATWDDYYKKLF. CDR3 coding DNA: TGTGCCACCTGGGATGATTATTATAAGAAACTCTTT.

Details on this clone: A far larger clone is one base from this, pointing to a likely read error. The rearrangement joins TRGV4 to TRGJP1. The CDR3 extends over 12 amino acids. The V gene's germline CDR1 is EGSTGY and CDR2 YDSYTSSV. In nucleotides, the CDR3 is TGTGCCCCCTGGGACACTGGTTGGTTCAAGATATTT. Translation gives CAPWDTGWFKIF.

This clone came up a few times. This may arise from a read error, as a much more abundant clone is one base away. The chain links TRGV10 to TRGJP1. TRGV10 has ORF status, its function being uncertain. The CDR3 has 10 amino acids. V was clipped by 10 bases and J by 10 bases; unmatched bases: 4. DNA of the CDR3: TGTGCTGCGTCGGATTGGTTCAAGATATTT. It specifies CAASDWFKIF.

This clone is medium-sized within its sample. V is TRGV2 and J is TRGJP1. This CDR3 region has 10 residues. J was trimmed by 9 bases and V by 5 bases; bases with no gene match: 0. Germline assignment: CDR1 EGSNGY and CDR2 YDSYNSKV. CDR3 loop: CATWGWFKIF. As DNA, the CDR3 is TGTGCCACCTGGGGTTGGTTCAAGATATTT.

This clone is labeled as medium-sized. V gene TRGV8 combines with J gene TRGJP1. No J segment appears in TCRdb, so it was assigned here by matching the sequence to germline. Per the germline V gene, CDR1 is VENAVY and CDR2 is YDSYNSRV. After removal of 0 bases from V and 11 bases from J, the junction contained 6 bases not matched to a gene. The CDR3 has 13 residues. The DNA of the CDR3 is TGTGCCACCTGGGATAGGCCAAGATGGTTCAAGATATTT. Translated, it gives CATWDRPRWFKIF.

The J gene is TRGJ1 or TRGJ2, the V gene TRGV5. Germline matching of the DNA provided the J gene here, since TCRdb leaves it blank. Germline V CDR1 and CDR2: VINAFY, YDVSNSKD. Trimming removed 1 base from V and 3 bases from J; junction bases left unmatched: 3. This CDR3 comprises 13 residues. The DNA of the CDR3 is TGTGCCACCTGGGACAGCTTTTATTATAAGAAACTCTTT. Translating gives CATWDSFYYKKLF.

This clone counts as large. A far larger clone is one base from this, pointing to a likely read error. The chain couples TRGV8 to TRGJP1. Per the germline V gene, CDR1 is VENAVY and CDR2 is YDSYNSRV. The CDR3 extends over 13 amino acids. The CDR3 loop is CATCDTTGWFKIF. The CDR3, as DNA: TGTGCCACCTGTGATACCACTGGTTGGTTCAAGATATTT.

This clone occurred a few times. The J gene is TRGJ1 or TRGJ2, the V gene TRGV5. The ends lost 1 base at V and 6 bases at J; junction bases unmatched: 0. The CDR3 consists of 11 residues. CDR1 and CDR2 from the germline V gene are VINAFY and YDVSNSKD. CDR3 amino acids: CATWDSYKKLF. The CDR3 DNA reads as TGTGCCACCTGGGACAGTTATAAGAAACTCTTT.

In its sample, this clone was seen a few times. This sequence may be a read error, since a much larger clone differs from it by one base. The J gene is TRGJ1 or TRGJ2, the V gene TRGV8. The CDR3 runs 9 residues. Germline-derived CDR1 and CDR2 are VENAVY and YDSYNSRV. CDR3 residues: CATGDKKLF. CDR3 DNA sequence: TGTGCCACCGGGGATAAGAAACTCTTT.

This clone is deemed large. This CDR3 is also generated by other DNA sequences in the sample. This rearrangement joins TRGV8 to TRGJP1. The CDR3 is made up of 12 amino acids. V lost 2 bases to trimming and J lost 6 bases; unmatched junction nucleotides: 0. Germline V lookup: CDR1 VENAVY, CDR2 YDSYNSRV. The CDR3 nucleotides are TGTGCCACCTGGGATACTGGTTGGTTCAAGATATTT. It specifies CATWDTGWFKIF.

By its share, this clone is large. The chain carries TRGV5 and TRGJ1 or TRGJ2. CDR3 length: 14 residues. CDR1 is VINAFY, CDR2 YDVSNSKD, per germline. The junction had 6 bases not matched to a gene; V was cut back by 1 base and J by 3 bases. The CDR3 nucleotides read TGTGCCACCTGGGACAGCCCATTTTATTATAAGAAACTCTTT. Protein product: CATWDSPFYYKKLF.

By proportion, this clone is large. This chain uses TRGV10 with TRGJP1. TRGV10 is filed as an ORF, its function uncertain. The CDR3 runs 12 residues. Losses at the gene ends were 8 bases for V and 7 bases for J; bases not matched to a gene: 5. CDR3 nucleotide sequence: TGTGCTGCGTGGGATTATGGTTGGTTCAAGATATTT. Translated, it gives CAAWDYGWFKIF.

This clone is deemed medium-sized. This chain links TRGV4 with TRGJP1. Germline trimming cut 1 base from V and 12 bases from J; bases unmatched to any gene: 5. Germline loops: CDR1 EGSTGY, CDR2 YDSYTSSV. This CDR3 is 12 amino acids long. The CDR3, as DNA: TGTGCCACCTGGGATGGTCGGGGGTTCAAGATATTT. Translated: CATWDGRGFKIF.

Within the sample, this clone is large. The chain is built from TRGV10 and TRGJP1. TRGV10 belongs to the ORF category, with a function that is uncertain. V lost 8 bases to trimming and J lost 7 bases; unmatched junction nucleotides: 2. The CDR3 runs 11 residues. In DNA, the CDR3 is TGTGCTGCGTGGGATGGTTGGTTCAAGATATTT. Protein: CAAWDGWFKIF.

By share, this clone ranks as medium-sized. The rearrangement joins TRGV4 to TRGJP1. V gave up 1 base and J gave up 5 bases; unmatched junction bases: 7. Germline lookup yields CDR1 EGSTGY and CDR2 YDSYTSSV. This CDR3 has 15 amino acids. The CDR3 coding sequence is TGTGCCACCTGGGATGGACAGGGAACTGGTTGGTTCAAGATATTT. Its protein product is CATWDGQGTGWFKIF.

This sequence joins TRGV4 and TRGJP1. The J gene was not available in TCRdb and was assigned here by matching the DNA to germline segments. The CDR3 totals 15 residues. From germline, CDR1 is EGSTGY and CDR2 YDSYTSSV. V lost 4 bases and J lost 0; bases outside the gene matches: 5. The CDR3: CATWEFYTTGWFKIF. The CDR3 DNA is TGTGCCACCTGGGAGTTTTATACCACTGGTTGGTTCAAGATATTT.